The 18 T cell receptor beta chains below all came from one sample that was sequenced in a study of a mutant IDH1 vaccine in newly diagnosed glioma. These receptors lack a known antigen. Time point in this sample: week 35, safety follow-up. Vaccination used 300 ug of mutant IDH1 20-mer peptide per dose, with topical imiquimod. The assay was immunoSEQ multiplex PCR, and TCRdb's table has in-frame clones only and misses some. This table holds tens of thousands of clones, 78% found once. The material was PBMCs, obtained from a glioma patient whose treatment included an IDH1 peptide vaccine. These receptors came from a woman in her thirties or forties with glioma.

This clone was detected a few times. This chain joins TRBV18 and TRBJ2-5; D is unresolved. V was cut by 0 bases and J by 2 bases, with 7 bases left in between. Germline CDR1 KGHSH, CDR2 LQKENI. The CDR3 loop spans 14 amino acids. CDR3 in amino acids: CASSPPPSQETQYF. The CDR3 DNA sequence: TGTGCCAGCTCACCACCCCCGTCGCAAGAGACCCAGTACTTC.

This chain uses TRBV7-8 with TRBJ1-5, with D unresolved. This CDR3 is 15 amino acids long. The V gene's germline CDR1 is SGHVS and CDR2 FQNEAQ. Trimming shortened V by 0 bases and J by 4 bases, and 10 bases separated the two germline ends. The DNA for the CDR3 is TGTGCCAGCAGCTTAGCGCTAGGACGGAATCAGCCCCAGCATTTT. It codes for CASSLALGRNQPQHF. The complete variable domain, with remaining parts taken from reference TRBV7-8 and TRBJ1-5, reads GAGVSQSPRYKVAKRGQDVALRCDPISGHVSLFWYQQALGQGPEFLTYFQNEAQLDKSGLPSDRFFAERPEGSVSTLKIQRTQQEDSAVYLCASSLALGRNQPQHFGDGTRLSIL.

CDR3 DNA: TGTGCCAGCAGCTTGGGAGCCACTGAAGCTTTCTTT. Its protein product is CASSLGATEAFF. This sequence joins TRBV7-8 and TRBJ1-1; no firm D call. This CDR3 region has 12 residues. The germline V gene encodes CDR1 SGHVS and CDR2 FQNEAQ. Trimming stripped 3 bases from V and 4 bases from J, with 6 bases between.

In its sample, this clone ranks as medium-sized (0.01 to 0.1%). J is TRBJ1-1 and V is TRBV4-2; D gene unclear. The CDR3 has 13 residues. Deletions cut 0 bases from V and 5 bases from J, with 7 bases between. Germline V lookup: CDR1 LGHNA, CDR2 YNFKEQ. CDR3 in amino acids: CASSQDLGTEAFF. In DNA, the CDR3 is TGTGCCAGCAGCCAAGATTTGGGAACTGAAGCTTTCTTT.

The V gene is TRBV7-2, the J gene TRBJ2-7, with D hard to call. The length of the CDR3 is 12 residues. V dropped 3 bases and J dropped 0 bases, with 3 bases sitting between them. The germline gives CDR1 SGHTA, CDR2 FQGNSA. The DNA of the CDR3 is TGTGCCAGCAGCTTCGCCTCCTACGAGCAGTACTTC. This translates into CASSFASYEQYF. Complete variable domain (other parts from reference TRBV7-2 and TRBJ2-7): GAGVSQSPSNKVTEKGKDVELRCDPISGHTALYWYRQSLGQGLEFLIYFQGNSAPDKSGLPSDRFSAERTGGSVSTLTIQRTQQEDSAVYLCASSFASYEQYFGPGTRLTVT.

The chain recombines TRBV5-1 with TRBJ2-2, with 14 bases fitting TRBD2. CDR1 is SGHRS, CDR2 YFSETQ, per germline. The CDR3 length is 18 residues. V shed 4 bases, J shed 5 bases, and the junction held 10 bases outside the gene matches. CDR3 coding DNA: TGCGCCAGCAGCCTAGGGACTAGCGGGGGCCTGGGGACCGGGGAGCTGTTTTTT. Translation gives CASSLGTSGGLGTGELFF.

This clone occurred once. The chain uses TRBV9 and TRBJ2-1; tentative D call: TRBD2 (6 bases). CDR1 and CDR2 from the germline V gene are SGDLS and YYNGEE. This CDR3 is built from 15 residues. V shed 0 bases and J shed 0 bases, with 7 bases lying between them. The CDR3 spells CASSVGSGSYNEQFF. CDR3 DNA: TGTGCCAGCAGCGTAGGTAGCGGCTCCTACAATGAGCAGTTCTTC.

Worth noting for this clone: The sample carries other DNA sequences with the same CDR3. This chain joins TRBV30 and TRBJ1-1; D gene unclear. V lost 3 bases and J lost 1, with 12 bases in between. This CDR3 is built from 14 residues. Germline values: CDR1 GTSNPN, CDR2 SVGIG (reference sequence). CDR3 protein: CAWSVPWQNTEAFF. In DNA, the CDR3 is TGTGCCTGGAGCGTACCGTGGCAGAACACTGAAGCTTTCTTT.

The genes are TRBV6-6 and TRBJ2-2; D possibly corresponds to TRBD2 (6 bases). In germline, CDR1 is MNHNY, CDR2 SVGAGI (reference sequence). The ends were cut back, 6 bases at V and 1 base at J, with 15 bases in the middle. The CDR3 has 16 residues. The CDR3, as DNA: TGTGCCAGCAGCCATCAGCTAGCGCGGAACACCGGGGAGCTGTTTTTT. It codes for CASSHQLARNTGELFF.

The chain couples TRBV6-5 to TRBJ2-5; TRBD1 aligns across 7 bases. V lost 4 bases and J lost 5; bases outside the gene matches: 10. This CDR3 has 15 residues. Germline V lookup: CDR1 MNHEY, CDR2 SVGAGI. The CDR3 bases are TGTGCCAGCAGTTCACAGGGGTGGGGTTTGGAGACCCAGTACTTC. Protein: CASSSQGWGLETQYF.

The table lists this clone with a count of one. The V and J genes are TRBV4-1 and TRBJ1-2, with D perhaps matching TRBD1 (5 bases). CDR3 size: 16 residues. Trimming shortened V by 0 bases and J by 2 bases, and 13 bases separated the two germline ends. CDR1 is MGHRA and CDR2 is YSYEKL in the germline V gene. CDR3 in amino acids: CASSQDRDLGNYGYTF. CDR3 DNA sequence: TGCGCCAGCAGCCAAGACAGGGACTTGGGAAACTATGGCTACACCTTC.

The rearrangement links TRBV19 to TRBJ1-2; D might be TRBD1 (6 bases). The CDR3 is made up of 15 amino acids. V lost 7 bases and J 0 bases, leaving 15 bases between the germline ends. CDR1 and CDR2 (germline): LNHDA, SQIVND (reference sequence). The CDR3 coding sequence is TGTGCCAGTACCGCGACAGGTTCAACTAACTATGGCTACACCTTC. It specifies CASTATGSTNYGYTF.

V usage is TRBV7-9 and J usage is TRBJ1-1, with D possibly matching TRBD1 (5 bases). Germline V gives CDR1 SEHNR, CDR2 FQNEAQ (reference sequence). This CDR3 has 14 amino acids. V gave up 7 bases and J gave up 1 base, with 13 bases separating them. CDR3 DNA sequence: TGTGCCAGCAACCCAGGGACGGGGAACACTGAAGCTTTCTTT. Protein sequence: CASNPGTGNTEAFF.

The J gene is TRBJ2-3, the V gene TRBV29-1, with D unclear. Per the germline V gene, CDR1 is SQVTM and CDR2 is ANQGSEA. V gave up 7 bases and J gave up 0 bases, with 20 bases separating them. The CDR3 length is 16 residues. The CDR3, as DNA: TGCAGCGCCTCCCTGGGTAGTGAGTCTAGCACAGATACGCAGTATTTT. This codes for CSASLGSESSTDTQYF.

V gene TRBV25-1 combines with J gene TRBJ1-4; D is unclear. The CDR3 extends over 14 amino acids. V lost 3 bases and J 4 bases, leaving 9 bases between the germline ends. Germline values: CDR1 MGHDK, CDR2 SYGVNS. The CDR3, as DNA: TGTGCCAGCAGTGAGTGGCAGGATAATGAAAAACTGTTTTTT. It codes for CASSEWQDNEKLFF. Using reference TRBV25-1 and TRBJ1-4 for the parts outside the CDR3, the full variable domain is EADIYQTPRYLVIGTGKKITLECSQTMGHDKMYWYQQDPGMELHLIHYSYGVNSTEKGDLSSESTVSRIRTEHFPLTLESARPSHTSQYLCASSEWQDNEKLFFGSGTQLSVL.

In this sample, this clone turned up once. This rearrangement joins TRBV19 to TRBJ2-3; no clear D gene. Germline V CDR1 and CDR2: LNHDA, SQIVND (reference sequence). V was clipped by 7 bases and J by 0 bases, with 11 bases between them. This CDR3 spans 14 amino acids. The CDR3 DNA reads TGTGCCAGTACGGCGGCCTCTAGCACAGATACGCAGTATTTT. Its translation is CASTAASSTDTQYF.

The genes are TRBV9 and TRBJ2-3, with D unclear. Germline V CDR1 and CDR2: SGDLS, YYNGEE. Trimming stripped 0 bases from V and 5 bases from J, with 13 bases between. The CDR3 spans 15 residues. The CDR3 region has the DNA TGTGCCAGCAGCGTAGCCCCTTTCGTTGGAGATACGCAGTATTTT. Its protein is CASSVAPFVGDTQYF.

The rearrangement uses TRBV7-9 and TRBJ1-2; D is ambiguous. CDR1 is SEHNR, CDR2 FQNEAQ, per germline (reference sequence). CDR3 length: 16 residues. V dropped 4 bases and J dropped 6 bases, with 21 bases sitting between them. The DNA for the CDR3 is TGTGCCAGCAGCTCCCGGTCCTCAGGCCGAGAAAATGGCTACACCTTC. It yields the protein CASSSRSSGRENGYTF.